This is a list of T cell receptor beta chains from one sample in a study of blood T cell repertoires in COVID-19. Assay used: immunoSEQ multiplex PCR; TCRdb lists only in-frame clones, some missing. The sample lists around 140,000 clones; approximately 90% were seen once. Source material: peripheral blood. The receptor set was obtained from a human donor with COVID-19, enrolled during active disease. The donor label of this sample is uncertain. Both conserved end residues are trimmed from each CDR3.

j_gene: TRBJ2-1; v_gene: TRBV11-3; CDR3aa: ASSLRDMGSAQF
j_gene: TRBJ2-3; v_gene: TRBV11-2; CDR3aa: ASSTAGADTQY
j_gene: TRBJ1-1; v_gene: TRBV28; CDR3aa: ASNRQASRTEAF
j_gene: TRBJ2-1; v_gene: TRBV9; CDR3aa: ASSAGTNNEQF
j_gene: TRBJ2-1; v_gene: TRBV24-1; CDR3aa: APELPSNEQF
j_gene: TRBJ1-2; v_gene: TRBV5-1; CDR3aa: ASSLEGGVNYGYT
j_gene: TRBJ2-7; v_gene: TRBV5-1; CDR3aa: ASSPSSGASYEQY
j_gene: TRBJ1-1; v_gene: TRBV5-4; CDR3aa: ASTTGRGVGNTEAF
j_gene: TRBJ2-5; v_gene: TRBV16; CDR3aa: ASSQLQDQETQY
j_gene: TRBJ1-4; v_gene: TRBV19; CDR3aa: ASSILQGYREKLF
j_gene: TRBJ1-2; v_gene: TRBV5-5; CDR3aa: ASSFSLTSYT
j_gene: TRBJ1-1; v_gene: TRBV28; CDR3aa: ASSYQGAEAF
j_gene: TRBJ2-7; v_gene: TRBV6-5; CDR3aa: ASSRGTVSYEQY
j_gene: TRBJ2-5; v_gene: TRBV5-4; CDR3aa: ASSPGLQQETQY
j_gene: TRBJ1-2; v_gene: TRBV3-1/TRBV3-2; CDR3aa: ASSQDWTGYGYT
j_gene: TRBJ2-7; v_gene: TRBV5-1; CDR3aa: ASSWAARTNEQY
j_gene: TRBJ2-5; v_gene: TRBV28; CDR3aa: ASSFGQGIQETQY
j_gene: TRBJ1-2; v_gene: TRBV6-1; CDR3aa: ASSEAPGARGYT
j_gene: TRBJ2-5; v_gene: TRBV10-2; CDR3aa: ASSATSGGAGSQETQY
j_gene: TRBJ2-3; v_gene: TRBV6-5; CDR3aa: ASSLRGSEADTQY
j_gene: TRBJ2-3; v_gene: TRBV6-5; CDR3aa: ASSYRPGVSTDTQY
j_gene: TRBJ1-1; v_gene: TRBV5-1; CDR3aa: ASSYTRWSAEGNTEAF
j_gene: TRBJ2-1; v_gene: TRBV5-1; CDR3aa: ASSPPLTGVNEQF
j_gene: TRBJ1-1; v_gene: TRBV4-1; CDR3aa: ASSPGMARGTEAF
j_gene: TRBJ1-2; v_gene: TRBV5-4; CDR3aa: ASSPRGPGDYGYT
j_gene: TRBJ2-3; v_gene: TRBV5-1; CDR3aa: ASSLVRNPSTDTQY
j_gene: TRBJ1-2; v_gene: TRBV3-1/TRBV3-2; CDR3aa: ASSQGFQGLTYGYT
j_gene: TRBJ2-1; v_gene: TRBV7-6; CDR3aa: ASSFGQGYNNEQF
j_gene: TRBJ2-7; v_gene: TRBV5-1; CDR3aa: ASSLGDYPRQY
j_gene: TRBJ2-7; v_gene: TRBV4-2; CDR3aa: ASSQERRQQY
j_gene: TRBJ2-2; v_gene: TRBV25-1; CDR3aa: ASSERSQNTGELF
j_gene: TRBJ2-7; v_gene: TRBV24-1; CDR3aa: ATSDSGSSGDEQY
j_gene: TRBJ2-7; v_gene: TRBV11-2; CDR3aa: ASSLIASGGSYEQY
j_gene: TRBJ2-1; v_gene: TRBV6-5; CDR3aa: ASSPSGNEQF
j_gene: TRBJ1-2; v_gene: TRBV7-9; CDR3aa: ASSPSPGTGTFYGYT
j_gene: TRBJ2-1; v_gene: TRBV15; CDR3aa: ATSTLAAYNEQF
j_gene: TRBJ2-5; v_gene: TRBV5-1; CDR3aa: ASSPGTGTQETQY
j_gene: TRBJ2-7; v_gene: TRBV18; CDR3aa: ASSPGPETGNYEQY
j_gene: TRBJ2-7; v_gene: TRBV19; CDR3aa: ASSLGDRDYEQY
j_gene: TRBJ2-1; v_gene: TRBV11-1; CDR3aa: ASSRGLAGLVLQF
j_gene: TRBJ2-3; v_gene: TRBV5-6; CDR3aa: ASSFIRGVRATDTQY
j_gene: TRBJ2-2; v_gene: TRBV18; CDR3aa: ASSGTGDVGELF
j_gene: TRBJ1-4; v_gene: TRBV13; CDR3aa: ASSQGSLNEKLF
j_gene: TRBJ2-3; v_gene: TRBV7-6; CDR3aa: ASSPASGRLDTQY
j_gene: TRBJ1-4; v_gene: TRBV15; CDR3aa: ATSRQGRLYEKLF
j_gene: TRBJ2-6; v_gene: TRBV18; CDR3aa: ASSPFGTLVSGANVLT
j_gene: TRBJ2-1; v_gene: TRBV3-1/TRBV3-2; CDR3aa: ASSQGYHRSSYNEQF
j_gene: TRBJ2-5; v_gene: TRBV3-1/TRBV3-2; CDR3aa: ASSQDTGGGETQY
j_gene: TRBJ1-2; v_gene: TRBV7-6; CDR3aa: ASSLEPGVYGYT
j_gene: TRBJ1-2; v_gene: TRBV5-1; CDR3aa: ASSLPSNYGYT
j_gene: TRBJ2-6; v_gene: TRBV2; CDR3aa: AFGDAGANVLT
j_gene: TRBJ2-3; v_gene: TRBV5-1; CDR3aa: ASRDRGLEDTQY
j_gene: TRBJ1-2; v_gene: TRBV7-2; CDR3aa: ASSPQSRNYGYT
j_gene: TRBJ1-1; v_gene: TRBV5-1; CDR3aa: ASSTRTGMNTEAF
j_gene: TRBJ2-1; v_gene: TRBV7-9; CDR3aa: ASSLALAGGHYNEQF
j_gene: TRBJ1-1; v_gene: TRBV5-3; CDR3aa: ARSSGGNTEAF
j_gene: TRBJ2-3; v_gene: TRBV19; CDR3aa: ASSLGTGVDGTDTQY
j_gene: TRBJ1-1; v_gene: TRBV14; CDR3aa: ASSQDGSAEAF
j_gene: TRBJ1-2; v_gene: TRBV10-3; CDR3aa: AISESQGNYGYT